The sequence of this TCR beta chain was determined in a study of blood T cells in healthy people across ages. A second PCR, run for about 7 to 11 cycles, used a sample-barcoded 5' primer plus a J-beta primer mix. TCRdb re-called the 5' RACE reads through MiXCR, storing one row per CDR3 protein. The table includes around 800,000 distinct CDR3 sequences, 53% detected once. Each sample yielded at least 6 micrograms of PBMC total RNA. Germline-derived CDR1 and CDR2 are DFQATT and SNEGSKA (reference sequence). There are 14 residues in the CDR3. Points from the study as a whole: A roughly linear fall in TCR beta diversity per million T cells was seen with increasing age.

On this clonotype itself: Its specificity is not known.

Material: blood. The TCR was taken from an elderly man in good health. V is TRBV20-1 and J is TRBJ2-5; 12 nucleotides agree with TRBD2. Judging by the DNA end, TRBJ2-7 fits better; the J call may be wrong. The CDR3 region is CSARASGGVYEQYF. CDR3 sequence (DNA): TGCAGTGCTAGAGCTAGCGGGGGGGTCTACGAGCAGTACTTC.